These 18 T cell receptor beta chains were sequenced from one sample in a study of sequential checkpoint blockade in melanoma. Documented treatment: randomized to nivolumab then ipilimumab (arm A) or the reverse (arm B). Generated by immunoSEQ multiplex PCR, the TCRdb table keeps only in-frame clones and is missing some. The table lists 6,000 or so clones, roughly 21% of them singletons. Source: tumor tissue (inferred from file names), taken from a patient given nivolumab and ipilimumab in sequence. Receptors originate from a human donor with melanoma.

This clone was seen a few times. The chain links TRBV6-4 to TRBJ1-1; no clear D gene. The CDR3 length is 11 residues. Germline-derived CDR1 and CDR2 are MRHNA and SNTAGT. Trimming shortened V by 8 bases and J by 3 bases, and 7 bases separated the two germline ends. For the CDR3, the DNA is TGTGCCAGCGTGCTTTACACTGAAGCTTTCTTT. This gives the protein CASVLYTEAFF.

This clone was seen a handful of times. The chain links TRBV11-3 to TRBJ2-1; 8 bases map to TRBD2. The J segment lost 3 bases and the V segment lost 1 base, leaving 2 bases of the junction unmatched. Germline V gene lookup returns CDR1 SGHNT and CDR2 YENEEA. CDR3 size: 15 residues. The CDR3: CASSLVAGFYNEQFF. In DNA, the CDR3 is TGTGCCAGCAGCTTAGTAGCGGGATTCTACAATGAGCAGTTCTTC.

In this sample, this clone turned up a few times. The chain couples TRBV19 to TRBJ2-1; TRBD2 agrees at 8 bases. There are 17 residues in the CDR3. Germline assignment: CDR1 LNHDA and CDR2 SQIVND (reference sequence). The V gene end was trimmed by 3 bases and the J gene end by 0 bases; junction bases not matched to a gene: 7. This chain's CDR3 is CASSIQLAASSYNEQFF. CDR3 in DNA: TGTGCCAGTAGTATCCAACTAGCGGCTAGCTCCTACAATGAGCAGTTCTTC.

This clone was observed at least ten times. The chain couples TRBV1 to TRBJ2-7. TRBV1 is an annotated pseudogene. CDR3 size: 16 residues. For the CDR3, the DNA is TGCGCCAGCAGCCAAGATGGGTATCCAACTCAATACGAGCAGTACTTC. It is translated as CASSQDGYPTQYEQYF.

This clone is hyperexpanded (1% or more). The chain joins TRBV28 to TRBJ1-1, with D possibly being TRBD1 (5 bases). Germline CDR1 MDHEN, CDR2 SYDVKM. Trimming removed 6 bases from V and 0 bases from J, with 23 bases in between. CDR3 length equals 18 residues. This CDR3 is CASRFRKRQRSMNTEAFF. The CDR3 bases are TGTGCCAGCAGGTTCCGGAAAAGACAGAGATCTATGAACACTGAAGCTTTCTTT.

This clone was detected only a few times. The gene calls are TRBV11-3 and TRBJ2-2; weak D call: TRBD2 (6 bases). Germline loops: CDR1 SGHNT, CDR2 YENEEA. Trimming removed 5 bases at V and 1 base at J, with 11 bases between. The CDR3 is 15 residues long. The CDR3 DNA reads as TGTGCCAGCAGCCCTGTCGGGGGGAACACCGGGGAGCTGTTTTTT. This codes for CASSPVGGNTGELFF.

The rearrangement uses TRBV11-3 and TRBJ2-1; TRBD1 or TRBD2 may be the D gene (5 bases each). The CDR3 totals 15 residues. The V end lost 5 bases, the J end lost 7 bases, and 18 bases lay between the germline ends. Germline lookup yields CDR1 SGHNT and CDR2 YENEEA. The CDR3 spells CASSRGAALTNEQFF. The CDR3 bases are TGTGCCAGCAGCCGAGGGGCAGCTCTTACTAATGAGCAGTTCTTC.

This clone is classed as medium-sized. The V call is TRBV6-8, the J call TRBJ2-3, with 7 bases matching TRBD2. CDR1 MNHGY and CDR2 SAAAGT come from the germline V gene. The CDR3 sequence is 16 residues long. V was clipped by 5 bases and J by 0 bases; unmatched bases: 8. CDR3 coding DNA: TGTGCCAGCAGTCCGCCGTCTAGCGGAAGCACAGATACGCAGTATTTT. Translation gives CASSPPSSGSTDTQYF.

This clone was found many times. V gene TRBV11-3 combines with J gene TRBJ2-3, with 7 bases lining up with TRBD2. This CDR3 has 16 amino acids. Looked up from germline, CDR1 is SGHNT and CDR2 is YENEEA. Trimming at V came to 5 bases and at J to 1 base, leaving 9 bases not matched to a gene. CDR3 coding DNA: TGTGCCAGCAGCACCACGGGCGGGAGAGGCACAGATACGCAGTATTTT. Its protein product is CASSTTGGRGTDTQYF.

The chain combines TRBV15 with TRBJ2-1; a possible D gene is TRBD2 (5 bases). The CDR3 sequence is 14 residues long. The V and J ends lost 7 bases and 0 bases respectively, with 10 bases between them. CDR1 and CDR2 from the germline V gene are LNHNV and YYDKDF (reference sequence). CDR3: CATKADSSYNEQFF. The CDR3 nucleotides read TGTGCCACCAAGGCGGACTCCTCCTACAATGAGCAGTTCTTC.

The V gene is TRBV23-1, the J gene TRBJ2-7; TRBD1 matches at 8 bases. TRBV23-1 is designated an ORF whose function remains uncertain. J gave up 1 base and V 1 base, and 3 bases lay outside the gene matches. The CDR3 contains 15 residues. The CDR3 is CASSQFWDRSYEQYF. The CDR3 nucleotides are TGCGCCAGCAGTCAATTTTGGGACAGGTCCTACGAGCAGTACTTC.

J is TRBJ2-3 and V is TRBV29-1; D gene unclear. V lost 1 base and J lost 1, with 9 bases in between. Per the germline V gene, CDR1 is SQVTM and CDR2 is ANQGSEA. The CDR3 sequence is 14 residues long. Here the CDR3 DNA reads TGCAGCGTTGAAGGCTTCTCCCGCACAGATACGCAGTATTTT. Its translation is CSVEGFSRTDTQYF.

This clone is medium-sized within its sample. This chain links TRBV6-8 with TRBJ1-1; unclear D gene. CDR1 is MNHGY and CDR2 is SAAAGT in the germline V gene. The CDR3 contains 14 residues. Trimming removed 10 bases from V and 0 bases from J, with 15 bases in between. CDR3 protein: CAISADGLNTEAFF. For the CDR3, the DNA is TGTGCCATCAGCGCGGACGGCCTGAACACTGAAGCTTTCTTT.

Ten or more counts support this clone. The chain joins TRBV6-8 to TRBJ2-7, with 7 bases aligning to TRBD1. V dropped 6 bases and J dropped 5; count of bases not matched to a gene: 10. There are 14 residues in the CDR3. Per the germline V gene, CDR1 is MNHGY and CDR2 is SAAAGT. CDR3 bases: TGTGCCAGCAGCCGACAGGGAGACGGGCACGAGCAGTACTTC. Amino acids: CASSRQGDGHEQYF.

The CDR3 DNA reads TGTGCCAGCAGTTACTCGAGGGGGGCGCGGAGCACAGATACGCAGTATTTT. As protein: CASSYSRGARSTDTQYF. The V call is TRBV6-7, the J call TRBJ2-3; D may be TRBD1 or TRBD2 (6 bases each). TRBV6-7 is recorded as an ORF, its role being uncertain. The CDR3 runs 17 residues. The V and J ends lost 0 bases and 0 bases respectively, with 13 bases between them.

This clone has more than one count but fewer than ten. This chain connects TRBV15 to TRBJ2-7; D not certain. From germline, CDR1 is LNHNV and CDR2 YYDKDF (reference sequence). Trimming stripped 3 bases from V and 6 bases from J, with 15 bases between. The CDR3 is 14 residues long. The CDR3 sequence: CATSRLSQAPEQYF. CDR3 DNA sequence: TGTGCCACCAGCAGGTTATCCCAGGCTCCCGAGCAGTACTTC.

This chain joins TRBV19 and TRBJ2-7, with a weak D call TRBD2 (6 bases). Germline CDR1 LNHDA, CDR2 SQIVND (reference sequence). This CDR3 is built from 13 residues. V lost 5 bases to trimming and J lost 7 bases, with 15 bases between them. The CDR3 sequence: CASSSRGEGEQYF. The CDR3 nucleotides read TGTGCCAGTAGTTCGCGGGGAGAAGGGGAGCAGTACTTC. Filled out from reference TRBV19 and TRBJ2-7, the complete variable domain reads DGGITQSPKYLFRKEGQNVTLSCEQNLNHDAMYWYRQDPGQGLRLIYYSQIVNDFQKGDIAEGYSVSREKKESFPLTVTSAQKNPTAFYLCASSSRGEGEQYFGPGTRLTVT.

At least ten counts were recorded for this clone. The chain uses TRBV11-3 and TRBJ2-5; TRBD2 matches at 9 bases. CDR3 size: 15 residues. Germline values: CDR1 SGHNT, CDR2 YENEEA. V gave up 1 base and J gave up 2 bases; unmatched junction bases: 2. CDR3 DNA: TGTGCCAGCAGCTTAGGTAGCGGGGGACAAGAGACCCAGTACTTC. Translating gives CASSLGSGGQETQYF.